The clone carrying this TCR beta chain registers medium-sized by frequency. Antigen: not known. Definition of naive CD8+ T cells rested on a CD45RO-CCR7+CD27+CD95- profile. This specimen comes from a study of CXCR3-negative and CXCR3-positive naive CD8 T cells. Whole-study findings and limits: TRB CDR3 hydrophobicity was greater in CXCR3-positive naive cells than in CXCR3-negative naive cells. Both naive subsets, CXCR3-negative and CXCR3-positive, displayed similar TRBV-TRBJ usage, unlike memory cells. With CXCR3 expression partially decreased after cryopreservation, most assays relied on fresh PBMCs.

CDR1 SGHNT and CDR2 YYREEE come from the germline V gene (reference sequence). The CDR3 is 14 residues long. All TRB cDNA libraries came from 5' RACE performed with UMI labels. From the 5' RACE reads, TCRdb lists one entry per CDR3 protein and no DNA. This table lists 6,000 to 7,000 distinct CDR3 sequences. The sample was naive CXCR3+ CD8+ T cells from blood. Subset meaning: CD45RO-CCR7+CD27+CD95- naive CD8+ T cells expressing CXCR3 (TNR3+). The clonotype was recovered from a human donor in good health. Some clones in this sample may be carry-over from other donors' samples. The V and J genes are TRBV5-4 and TRBJ2-5. The CDR3 loop reads CASSTQVDQETQYF.